These 26 T cell receptor beta chains were sequenced from one sample in a study of beta chain features in type 1 diabetes. Study-wide points: For Type 1 diabetes patients, all four CD4+ subsets carried TCRB CDR3s that were moderately but significantly shorter.

These receptors have no identified antigens. TCRB transcripts that were expressed got sequenced, as all of the isolated RNA had been reverse transcribed. The data were produced by immunoSEQ multiplex PCR, yet TCRdb's version contains in-frame clones alone and is incomplete. The sample shows around 150,000 clones, about 9.4% of them seen only once. Source material: central memory CD4+ T cells from blood. All receptors derive from a man in his thirties or forties with type 1 diabetes.

This clone was seen a few times. This sequence joins TRBV18 and TRBJ2-5; a possible D gene is TRBD2 (6 bases). This CDR3 is 14 amino acids long. V lost 3 bases and J 5 bases, leaving 13 bases between the germline ends. The germline CDR1 and CDR2 sequences are KGHSH and LQKENI. The CDR3 region is CASSPRTTPETQYF. The CDR3 DNA reads TGTGCCAGCTCACCGCGGACTACCCCCGAGACCCAGTACTTC.

This clone was recorded a few times. The CDR3 coding sequence is TGTGCCAGCAGCGTACAGAGGACTAGTACGCAGTATTTT. This encodes CASSVQRTSTQYF. The rearrangement joins TRBV9 to TRBJ2-3; 7 bases align to TRBD2. V lost 1 base and J lost 8; bases outside the gene matches: 4. The V gene's germline CDR1 is SGDLS and CDR2 YYNGEE. CDR3 size: 13 residues.

The sample holds a few counts of this clone. The chain has TRBV29-1 and TRBJ2-5; D remains ambiguous. Germline assignment: CDR1 SQVTM and CDR2 ANQGSEA. This CDR3 region has 12 residues. Between the trimmed V and J ends, which lost 7 bases and 1 base, there was a span of 10 bases. The chain's CDR3 is CSASGSQETQYF. CDR3 nucleotides: TGCAGCGCCTCTGGCAGCCAAGAGACCCAGTACTTC.

This clone came up a few times. The chain carries TRBV9 and TRBJ2-3, with TRBD2 matching 7 bases. The CDR3 is made up of 15 amino acids. In germline, CDR1 is SGDLS, CDR2 YYNGEE. The junction had 5 bases not matched to a gene; V was cut back by 0 bases and J by 4 bases. The CDR3 here is CASSVGGGSADTQYF. The DNA of the CDR3 is TGTGCCAGCAGCGTAGGGGGCGGGAGCGCAGATACGCAGTATTTT.

This clone was counted a few times. V usage is TRBV7-3 and J usage is TRBJ2-1; 7 bases fit TRBD1. Looked up from germline, CDR1 is SGHTA and CDR2 is FQGTGA. The CDR3 is 15 amino acids. The ends lost 5 bases at V and 1 base at J; junction bases unmatched: 5. CDR3: CASSIMTGSYNEQFF. The CDR3, as DNA: TGTGCCAGCAGCATAATGACAGGGTCCTACAATGAGCAGTTCTTC.

This clone was counted between two and nine times. The rearrangement uses TRBV2 and TRBJ2-2, with 7 positions matching TRBD2. Per germline, CDR1 SNHLY and CDR2 FYNNEI. Unmatched junction bases numbered 6, after V lost 5 bases and J lost 6 bases. CDR3 length: 14 amino acids. The CDR3 region is CASSTASGSGELFF. Here the CDR3 DNA reads TGTGCCAGCAGTACCGCTAGCGGCTCCGGGGAGCTGTTTTTT.

This clone was found once. This chain connects TRBV7-3 to TRBJ2-1, with 9 bases fitting TRBD2. CDR1 SGHTA and CDR2 FQGTGA come from the germline V gene. The CDR3 is made up of 14 amino acids. Trimming removed 3 bases from V and 8 bases from J; junction bases left unmatched: 5. The CDR3 here is CASSFSGSGDEQFF. DNA of the CDR3: TGTGCCAGCAGCTTTAGCGGGAGCGGTGATGAGCAGTTCTTC.

This chain connects TRBV19 to TRBJ2-2; TRBD2 is a possible D gene (6 bases). This CDR3 contains 14 residues. The ends were cut back, 5 bases at V and 0 bases at J, with 7 bases in the middle. Per the germline V gene, CDR1 is LNHDA and CDR2 is SQIVND (reference sequence). The CDR3 is CASSRRANTGELFF. In nucleotides, the CDR3 is TGTGCCAGTAGTCGGAGGGCGAACACCGGGGAGCTGTTTTTT.

This clone occurred a few times. The rearrangement links TRBV28 to TRBJ1-5, with D perhaps TRBD1 (5 bases). The CDR3 contains 12 residues. The germline V gene encodes CDR1 MDHEN and CDR2 SYDVKM. Trimming took off 7 bases at V and 5 bases at J, with 9 bases between the two ends. The CDR3 DNA reads TGTGCCAGCATCGGGGGAGATCAGCCCCAGCATTTT. This gives the protein CASIGGDQPQHF.

This clone appeared a few times. The chain recombines TRBV5-8 with TRBJ1-1; TRBD1 is a possible D gene (6 bases). Trimming removed 4 bases at V and 5 bases at J, with 18 bases between. This CDR3 comprises 15 residues. Per the germline V gene, CDR1 is SGHTS and CDR2 is YDEGEE. The CDR3 DNA reads TGTGCCAGCAGCCTACACCACAGGGCGGGTACTGAAGCTTTCTTT. Translating it yields CASSLHHRAGTEAFF. Full variable domain (rest looked up from reference TRBV5-8 and TRBJ1-1): EAGVTQSPTHLIKTRGQQATLRCSPISGHTSVYWYQQALGLGLQFLLWYDEGEERNRGNFPPRFSGRQFPNYSSELNVNALELEDSALYLCASSLHHRAGTEAFFGQGTRLTVV.

This clone has only a few counts. V is TRBV7-3 and J is TRBJ1-2, with 9 bases fitting TRBD1. Germline loops: CDR1 SGHTA, CDR2 FQGTGA. This CDR3 contains 13 residues. Trimming removed 4 bases from V and 8 bases from J; junction bases left unmatched: 5. The CDR3 spells CASSSGQGYGYTF. The CDR3 DNA reads TGTGCCAGCAGCTCGGGACAGGGCTACGGCTACACCTTC.

The gene calls are TRBV2 and TRBJ2-1; maybe TRBD2 (6 bases). CDR3 length equals 13 residues. V shed 4 bases and J shed 10 bases, with 14 bases lying between them. Germline V gene lookup returns CDR1 SNHLY and CDR2 FYNNEI. The CDR3 bases are TGTGCCAGCAGTGGTATGCGGGACGGAGAGCAGTTCTTC. It translates to CASSGMRDGEQFF. Using reference TRBV2 and TRBJ2-1 for the parts outside the CDR3, the full variable domain is EPEVTQTPSHQVTQMGQEVILRCVPISNHLYFYWYRQILGQKVEFLVSFYNNEISEKSEIFDDQFSVERPDGSNFTLKIRSTKLEDSAMYFCASSGMRDGEQFFGPGTRLTVL.

This clone has just a few counts. V usage is TRBV2 and J usage is TRBJ2-3; 14 bases match TRBD2. The CDR3 totals 16 residues. The ends lost 6 bases at V and 4 bases at J; junction bases unmatched: 6. CDR1 and CDR2 (germline): SNHLY, FYNNEI. As DNA, the CDR3 is TGTGCCAGCAGCCCGGGACTAGCGGGAGCAGCAGATACGCAGTATTTT. Amino acid sequence: CASSPGLAGAADTQYF.

The chain carries TRBV6-6 and TRBJ2-1; 10 bases align to TRBD2. Trimming cost V 6 bases and J 5 bases; bases outside gene matches: 4. The CDR3 length is 14 residues. CDR1 is MNHNY, CDR2 SVGAGI, per germline (reference sequence). CDR3 region: CASRASGGHNEQFF. The CDR3 DNA reads as TGTGCCAGCAGAGCTAGCGGGGGTCACAATGAGCAGTTCTTC.

This clone was seen more than once but under ten times. The chain couples TRBV7-2 to TRBJ2-7; possibly TRBD2 for D (6 bases). The CDR3 contains 15 residues. V shed 2 bases and J shed 6 bases, with 17 bases lying between them. Germline V gene sequence: CDR1 SGHTA, CDR2 FQGNSA. Written as DNA, the CDR3 is TGTGCCAGCAGCTTATGGGCTAGCGTTGGGGTCGAGCAGTACTTC. This sequence encodes CASSLWASVGVEQYF. Variable domain in full (rest from reference TRBV7-2 and TRBJ2-7): GAGVSQSPSNKVTEKGKDVELRCDPISGHTALYWYRQSLGQGLEFLIYFQGNSAPDKSGLPSDRFSAERTGGSVSTLTIQRTQQEDSAVYLCASSLWASVGVEQYFGPGTRLTVT.

V and J are TRBV5-1 and TRBJ2-5; tentative D call: TRBD2 (5 bases). The CDR3 is 13 amino acids. Germline CDR1 SGHRS, CDR2 YFSETQ. Trimming shortened V by 4 bases and J by 3 bases, and 10 bases separated the two germline ends. The CDR3 region is CASSPRAEETQYF. In nucleotides, the CDR3 is TGCGCCAGCAGCCCGCGGGCAGAAGAGACCCAGTACTTC.

The chain recombines TRBV25-1 with TRBJ2-7; the match to TRBD1 covers 9 bases. Germline values: CDR1 MGHDK, CDR2 SYGVNS. The CDR3 is 13 amino acids. V shed 6 bases, J shed 2 bases, and the junction held 2 bases outside the gene matches. The CDR3 sequence is CASRGTGPYEQYF. The CDR3 DNA reads TGTGCCAGCAGGGGGACAGGGCCCTACGAGCAGTACTTC.

This clone was recorded a few times. The same CDR3 arises from other DNA sequences in this sample as well. The J gene is TRBJ1-2, the V gene TRBV7-9, with D uncertain. Germline V gene data show CDR1 as SEHNR and CDR2 as FQNEAQ (reference sequence). V was pared by 1 base and J by 6 bases, with 3 bases between. The CDR3 extends over 11 amino acids. The CDR3 region has the DNA TGTGCCAGCAGCTTAGGCGATGGCTACACCTTC. It encodes CASSLGDGYTF.

CDR3 loop: CASNFRGEETQYF. The DNA of the CDR3 is TGTGCCAGTAACTTTCGAGGTGAAGAGACCCAGTACTTC. The chain joins TRBV19 to TRBJ2-5; D remains unclear. V lost 7 bases, J lost 3 bases, and 12 bases lay in between. This CDR3 region has 13 residues. CDR1 and CDR2 from the germline V gene are LNHDA and SQIVND (reference sequence).

This chain joins TRBV6-1 and TRBJ2-7; D gene ambiguous. V was cut by 7 bases and J by 3 bases, with 10 bases left in between. The CDR3 covers 12 residues. Germline CDR1 is MNHNS and CDR2 is SASEGT. CDR3 coding DNA: TGTGCCAGCATGTCGGTTCGCTACGAGCAGTACTTC. Encoded protein: CASMSVRYEQYF.

There are a few counts of this clone. The chain recombines TRBV18 with TRBJ2-1, with 8 bases lining up with TRBD2. The ends lost 6 bases at V and 3 bases at J; junction bases unmatched: 13. There are 17 residues in the CDR3. Germline V gives CDR1 KGHSH, CDR2 LQKENI. The CDR3 protein is CASSSGAGVQGYNEQFF. DNA for the CDR3: TGTGCCAGCTCCTCTGGAGCGGGAGTTCAAGGCTACAATGAGCAGTTCTTC.

The V call is TRBV4-3, the J call TRBJ2-3; possible D gene TRBD2, 5 bases. This CDR3 is 18 amino acids long. V gave up 4 bases and J gave up 2 bases, with 22 bases separating them. From germline, CDR1 is LGHNA and CDR2 YSLEER. The CDR3 nucleotides are TGCGCCAGCAGCCTCCAGTCCACGGGATTAGGCGTCACAGATACGCAGTATTTT. Amino acid sequence: CASSLQSTGLGVTDTQYF.

V is TRBV6-1 and J is TRBJ1-3, with 7 bases aligning to TRBD1. The V gene's germline CDR1 is MNHNS and CDR2 SASEGT. V trimming: 8 bases; J trimming: 5 bases; junction bases outside the gene matches: 6. The CDR3 extends over 13 amino acids. CDR3 sequence (DNA): TGTGCCAGCGCCGGGACAGACAGAAACACCATATATTTT. Amino acids: CASAGTDRNTIYF.

J is TRBJ2-7 and V is TRBV2; D is possibly TRBD2 (6 bases). CDR1 is SNHLY, CDR2 FYNNEI, per germline. V was trimmed by 7 bases and J by 0 bases, leaving 13 bases between them. CDR3 length equals 14 residues. CDR3 DNA sequence: TGTGCCAGCATCCGGGACTTGAGCTCCTACGAGCAGTACTTC. It codes for CASIRDLSSYEQYF.

In its sample, this clone was seen a few times. This chain joins TRBV10-3 and TRBJ2-1, with 7 bases aligning to TRBD2. The CDR3 spans 13 residues. Germline V gives CDR1 ENHRY, CDR2 SYGVKD. The J segment lost 4 bases and the V segment lost 9 bases, leaving 6 bases of the junction unmatched. CDR3 in amino acids: CAIASGPYNEQFF. In DNA, the CDR3 is TGTGCCATAGCTAGCGGACCTTACAATGAGCAGTTCTTC.

This chain joins TRBV30 and TRBJ2-7; D is perhaps TRBD1 (6 bases). This CDR3 is 11 amino acids long. Germline V gives CDR1 GTSNPN, CDR2 SVGIG (reference sequence). V lost 4 bases and J 9 bases, leaving 13 bases between the germline ends. The CDR3 loop is CAWKTGSRQYF. The CDR3 nucleotides are TGTGCCTGGAAAACAGGGTCCAGGCAGTACTTC.